This TCR beta chain is drawn from a study of OX40 agonist ivuxolimab in advanced cancers. Study in general: The dose-escalation cohort was roughly 83% male, with a mean age of around 54 years, ranging about 23 to 79.

CDR1 LNHDA and CDR2 SQIVND come from the germline V gene (reference sequence). V lost 4 bases to trimming and J lost 5 bases; unmatched junction nucleotides: 2. CDR3 length: 13 amino acids. General study results and limits: In CD8+ T cells, expanded clones were on average more numerous than in CD4+.

Notes on this clone: The antigen is undetermined.

Some clones are missing from TCRdb's copy, which holds only in-frame ones; the method was immunoSEQ multiplex PCR. The profile shows 60,000 to 80,000 clones, about 79% of them singletons. The sequencing used CD4+ or CD8+ T cells sorted from blood, collected in a trial of the OX40 agonist ivuxolimab. The sequence derives from an adult with an advanced solid tumor such as melanoma, head and neck, liver or kidney cancer. The J gene is TRBJ1-2, the V gene TRBV19; TRBD1 matches 9 bases. The DNA for the CDR3 is TGTGCCAGTAGTAGGGACAGGGCTTATGGCTACACCTTC. This encodes CASSRDRAYGYTF.